A single sample is the source of the 16 T cell receptor beta chains below, sequenced in a study of blood T cell repertoires in COVID-19. Here immunoSEQ multiplex PCR was the method, and the copy in TCRdb shows in-frame clones only, minus some. Here the sample spans approximately 61,000 clones, around four fifths being singletons. Sequenced material: peripheral blood. The receptors shown here come from a man between 65 and 80 years old with acute or convalescent COVID-19.

The chain combines TRBV20-1 with TRBJ2-6; D might be TRBD1 (6 bases). Per germline, CDR1 DFQATT and CDR2 SNEGSKA (reference sequence). V lost 3 bases to trimming and J lost 3 bases, with 12 bases between them. The CDR3 is made up of 15 amino acids. In DNA, the CDR3 is TGCAGTGCTAGTTACAGGGTCCTTGGGGCCAACGTCCTGACTTTC. Translation gives CSASYRVLGANVLTF.

The V and J genes are TRBV5-6 and TRBJ2-2; perhaps TRBD2 as D (5 bases). V lost 0 bases to trimming and J lost 0 bases, with 12 bases between them. The V gene's germline CDR1 is SGHDT and CDR2 YYEEEE. CDR3 size: 17 residues. The CDR3 region is CASSLAWETTNTGELFF. DNA for the CDR3: TGTGCCAGCAGCTTGGCGTGGGAGACAACGAACACCGGGGAGCTGTTTTTT. The full variable domain, in which reference TRBV5-6 and TRBJ2-2 provide the parts outside the CDR3, is DAGVTQSPTHLIKTRGQQVTLRCSPKSGHDTVSWYQQALGQGPQFIFQYYEEEERQRGNFPDRFSGHQFPNYSSELNVNALLLGDSALYLCASSLAWETTNTGELFFGEGSRLTVL.

The count of this clone is one. CDR3 coding DNA: TGTGCCATCAGCGCTGGGACAGGGCGGTCTGGGGCCAACGTCCTGACTTTC. Translated, it gives CAISAGTGRSGANVLTF. The V gene is TRBV10-3, the J gene TRBJ2-6; 9 bases line up with TRBD1. The V and J ends lost 6 bases and 1 base, in that order; junction bases with no gene match: 7. Looked up from germline, CDR1 is ENHRY and CDR2 is SYGVKD. CDR3 length: 17 amino acids.

The gene calls are TRBV19 and TRBJ1-2; 7 bases are a match to TRBD1. CDR3 length equals 13 residues. V was pared by 3 bases and J by 8 bases, with 6 bases of the junction left unmatched. Germline V lookup: CDR1 LNHDA, CDR2 SQIVND (reference sequence). The CDR3 reads CASSILDRDGYTF. CDR3 DNA sequence: TGTGCCAGTAGTATCTTAGACAGGGACGGCTACACCTTC.

The gene calls are TRBV19 and TRBJ1-5; 9 bases are shared with TRBD1. The CDR3 has 14 amino acids. With V trimmed by 7 bases and J by 3 bases, 4 bases remained unmatched. Germline-derived CDR1 and CDR2 are LNHDA and SQIVND (reference sequence). The CDR3 region is CASIGQGNNQPQHF. CDR3 sequence (DNA): TGTGCCAGTATCGGACAGGGGAACAATCAGCCCCAGCATTTT.

This chain joins TRBV2 and TRBJ2-3; TRBD1 agrees at 8 bases. J was trimmed by 2 bases and V by 7 bases; bases with no gene match: 5. The CDR3 extends over 14 amino acids. CDR1 is SNHLY, CDR2 FYNNEI, per germline. CDR3 region: CASTGQGTTDTQYF. The CDR3 nucleotides read TGTGCCAGCACAGGACAGGGAACCACAGATACGCAGTATTTT.

The genes are TRBV20-1 and TRBJ2-7, with D perhaps TRBD2 (5 bases). Between the trimmed V and J ends, which lost 1 base and 6 bases, there was a span of 7 bases. The CDR3 has 11 amino acids. Germline values: CDR1 DFQATT, CDR2 SNEGSKA (reference sequence). CDR3 residues: CSARGGSEQYF. The DNA of the CDR3 is TGCAGTGCTAGAGGAGGGTCCGAGCAGTACTTC.

V gene TRBV7-6 combines with J gene TRBJ2-1; TRBD1 matches 10 bases. CDR3 length: 15 residues. The ends lost 5 bases at V and 8 bases at J; junction bases unmatched: 9. The germline CDR1 and CDR2 sequences are SGHVS and FNYEAQ. The CDR3 is CASSTPGQGSDEQFF. Written as DNA, the CDR3 is TGTGCCAGCAGCACTCCGGGACAGGGGTCGGATGAGCAGTTCTTC. Drawing the rest from reference TRBV7-6 and TRBJ2-1, the complete variable domain is GAGVSQSPRYKVTKRGQDVALRCDPISGHVSLYWYRQALGQGPEFLTYFNYEAQQDKSGLPNDRFSAERPEGSISTLTIQRTEQRDSAMYRCASSTPGQGSDEQFFGPGTRLTVL.

The J gene is TRBJ2-7, the V gene TRBV5-1, with D possibly matching TRBD1 (6 bases). The V and J ends lost 4 bases and 4 bases respectively, with 21 bases between them. Germline CDR1 SGHRS, CDR2 YFSETQ. The CDR3 loop spans 16 amino acids. In nucleotides, the CDR3 is TGCGCCAGCAGCGCACGGACAGCCAAAAGGGTTTACGAGCAGTACTTC. It translates to CASSARTAKRVYEQYF.

The table lists this clone with a few counts. The chain joins TRBV4-1 to TRBJ1-2; D may be TRBD1 (6 bases). The V end was cut by 4 bases, the J end by 8 bases, with 17 bases between. The CDR3 runs to 14 residues. Germline-derived CDR1 and CDR2 are MGHRA and YSYEKL. This CDR3 reads CASSLIQGMGGYTF. The DNA for the CDR3 is TGCGCCAGCAGCCTCATACAGGGCATGGGGGGCTACACCTTC.

V usage is TRBV6-6 and J usage is TRBJ1-3; no clear D gene. Looked up from germline, CDR1 is MNHNY and CDR2 is SVGAGI (reference sequence). The V and J ends lost 5 bases and 1 base respectively, with 18 bases between them. This CDR3 is built from 17 residues. CDR3 region: CASSQTHVGLSGNTIYF. In DNA form, the CDR3 reads TGTGCCAGCAGTCAGACTCACGTCGGGTTATCTGGAAACACCATATATTTT.

The genes are TRBV7-2 and TRBJ1-2; 7 bases map to TRBD1. This CDR3 has 14 amino acids. V dropped 7 bases and J dropped 3; count of bases not matched to a gene: 8. Looked up from germline, CDR1 is SGHTA and CDR2 is FQGNSA. CDR3: CASTPGQVYYGYTF. In DNA form, the CDR3 reads TGTGCCAGCACTCCAGGACAGGTTTACTATGGCTACACCTTC.

The chain uses TRBV7-2 and TRBJ1-5; D gene unclear. Trimming shortened V by 1 base and J by 6 bases, and 7 bases separated the two germline ends. Germline values: CDR1 SGHTA, CDR2 FQGNSA. The CDR3 extends over 13 amino acids. The CDR3 is CASSLERSQPQHF. The CDR3 bases are TGTGCCAGCAGCTTAGAGAGAAGTCAGCCCCAGCATTTT.

The genes are TRBV6-5 and TRBJ1-2; D might be TRBD1 (6 bases). V lost 7 bases, J lost 3 bases, and 18 bases lay in between. This CDR3 contains 15 residues. Germline values: CDR1 MNHEY, CDR2 SVGAGI. CDR3 protein: CASNRDTGEYYGYTF. CDR3 sequence (DNA): TGTGCCAGCAACCGGGACACCGGAGAATACTATGGCTACACCTTC.

The chain has TRBV28 and TRBJ1-6, with unresolved D. V lost 6 bases, J lost 7 bases, and 16 bases lay in between. This CDR3 has 15 amino acids. Germline V gene sequence: CDR1 MDHEN, CDR2 SYDVKM. For the CDR3, the DNA is TGTGCCAGCAGCCGGCTCGGGGTCCAAAATTCACCCCTCCACTTT. This gives the protein CASSRLGVQNSPLHF. Full variable domain (outside the CDR3, taken from reference TRBV28 and TRBJ1-6): DVKVTQSSRYLVKRTGEKVFLECVQDMDHENMFWYRQDPGLGLRLIYFSYDVKMKEKGDIPEGYSVSREKKERFSLILESASTNQTSMYLCASSRLGVQNSPLHFGNGTRLTVT.

The genes are TRBV11-2 and TRBJ2-1, with 9 bases lining up with TRBD2. Trimming at V came to 6 bases and at J to 3 bases, leaving 6 bases not matched to a gene. The CDR3 totals 15 residues. Germline CDR1 is SGHAT and CDR2 is FQNNGV. CDR3 region: CASRHLSGGYNEQFF. CDR3 DNA: TGTGCCAGCAGACACCTTAGCGGGGGCTACAATGAGCAGTTCTTC.